Listed below are T cell receptor beta chains from one sample, sequenced in a study of T-cell reconstitution after alpha-beta-depleted transplantation in children. Each CDR3 protein is one row after TCRdb ran MiXCR on the PCR reads. The sample carries about 610,000 distinct CDR3 sequences, roughly a quarter recorded once. The specimen comprised PBMCs, sampled before TCRalphabeta/CD19-depleted stem cell transplant. These receptors were obtained from a boy under two years old with Wiskott-Aldrich syndrome, due to receive a stem cell transplant. Each CDR3 is given without its conserved first and last residue. Fields, in order: V gene, CDR3 protein.

TRBV11-2	ASSFRGLNTGELF
TRBV12-5	ASGLGAGMNEQF
TRBV12-3/TRBV12-4	ASSLVGTGGHEQY
TRBV4-2	ASSQDWGIHTDTQY
TRBV20-1	SASWGDPYEQY
TRBV18	ASSPWGMNTEAF
TRBV24-1	ATSPRLPYNEQF
TRBV20-1	SARDYRIGTDTQY
TRBV11-2	ASSPQGLAVYNEQF
TRBV5-1	ASSGADQETQY
TRBV5-1	ASSLMGASASYEQY
TRBV5-1	ASSPQGGDTEAF
TRBV5-1	ASRLAGFVSYNEQF
TRBV6-5	ASSYSSGTTGELF
TRBV18	ASSPPYRDTEAF
TRBV28	ASSYWQGTNEKLF
TRBV7-2	ASSLGPIAIPGNEQF
TRBV27	ASRPQGQGNEKLF
TRBV4-1	ASSSRPRGWKLQH
TRBV19	ASSIGQTIRTGELF
TRBV28	ASLRRGYEQY
TRBV5-1	AISLAPGKAPQNIQY
TRBV6-5	ASSLRQGSGANVLT
TRBV5-1	ASAGTGEETQY
TRBV27	ASSLQGQNQPQH
TRBV3-1	ASSQDLSSRGGEGYT
TRBV27	ASSITGSSYEQY
TRBV7-6	ASSLVASGEETQY
TRBV20-1	SAKATVRGNTEAF
TRBV19	ASSIATSGRDTQY
TRBV12-3/TRBV12-4	ASSFVASGNYEQY
TRBV15	ATPGLAYEQY
TRBV28	ASSLRGGKNEKLF
TRBV5-1	ASSQNRGHEQF
TRBV5-1	ASSLGGGSTDTQY
TRBV5-1	ASSGDYAYNEQF
TRBV28	ASSPMRGAGEQY
TRBV7-9	ASSRGTGTGVYNEQF
TRBV4-1	ASSQGPTGNTGELF
TRBV20-1	SINGGSTDEQF
TRBV3-1	ASSGDLLETQY
TRBV5-1	ASSLYLAGKGDTQY
TRBV20-1	SARNRQIRTNVLT
TRBV4-1	ASSQVGLETQY
TRBV27	ASSSDKTYEQY
TRBV7-9	ASSPSPGQGRGTEAF
TRBV7-9	ASSTYGGEETQY
TRBV5-1	ASSGRQGNEQF
TRBV7-2	ASSLGERTGELF
TRBV5-1	ASSSSGQGYEQF
TRBV12-3/TRBV12-4	ASSPGRGLPSYNEQF
TRBV12-3/TRBV12-4	ASTTRSSYEQY
TRBV6-1	ASRRQGVQETQY
TRBV6-5	ASSWDRYTDTQY